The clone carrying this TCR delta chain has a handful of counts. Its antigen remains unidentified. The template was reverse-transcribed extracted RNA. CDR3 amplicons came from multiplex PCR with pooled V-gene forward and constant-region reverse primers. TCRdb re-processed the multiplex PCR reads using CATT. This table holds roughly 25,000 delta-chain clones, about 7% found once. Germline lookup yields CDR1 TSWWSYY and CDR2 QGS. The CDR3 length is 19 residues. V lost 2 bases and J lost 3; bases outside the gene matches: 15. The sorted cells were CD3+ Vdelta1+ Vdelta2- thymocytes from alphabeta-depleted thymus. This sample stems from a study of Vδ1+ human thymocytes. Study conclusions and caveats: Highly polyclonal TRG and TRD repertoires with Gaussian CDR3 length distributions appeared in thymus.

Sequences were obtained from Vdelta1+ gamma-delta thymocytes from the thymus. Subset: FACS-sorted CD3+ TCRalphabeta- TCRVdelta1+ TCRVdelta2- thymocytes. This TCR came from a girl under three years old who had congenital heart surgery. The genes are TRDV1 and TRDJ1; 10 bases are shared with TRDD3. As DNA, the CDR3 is TGTGCTCTTGGGGAATTTTCCTACGGGGGATACGCAGGGGCCGATAAACTCATCTTT. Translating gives CALGEFSYGGYAGADKLIF.